A selection of T cell receptor beta chains follows, all from one sample in a study of chemoradiotherapy in HPV16-positive cancers. Data came from immunoSEQ multiplex PCR; TCRdb stores just in-frame clones and leaves some out. This sample has more than 7,500 clones, with around 78% found just once. Sample acquisition took place from a patient who underwent chemoradiotherapy. The receptors shown here come from a human donor with HPV-associated anogenital cancer. The CDR3 runs from the conserved cysteine through the conserved F or W. The D gene is left open where the match is weak. Clone size is shown for a subset of rows, as once, few, many or a class of expanded clone.

TGTGCCAGCAGCTTTGGGCCAGGGAGGTTGGCCGGGGAGCTGTTTTTT	CASSFGPGRLAGELFF	TRBV11-1	TRBJ2-2	few	-
TGCGCCAGCAGCTTGGGAATGGAGAATCAGCCCCAGCATTTT	CASSLGMENQPQHF	TRBV5-1	TRBJ1-5	-	-
TGCGCCAGCAGTTTGAGCGGGGGGGCGAGTGACGAGCAGTTCTTC	CASSLSGGASDEQFF	TRBV10-2	TRBJ2-1	-	TRBD2
TGTGCCAGCAGTGCGACGGGGTGGGATGGCTACACCTTC	CASSATGWDGYTF	TRBV2	TRBJ1-2	-	-
TGTGCCAGCAGCGGTCCTCGTGGCGCGGGGGGGCAAGATACGCAGTATTTT	CASSGPRGAGGQDTQYF	TRBV9	TRBJ2-3	once	TRBD2
TGTGCCAGCAGACAAGTCCGGGGATTGGAAGCTTTCTTT	CASRQVRGLEAFF	TRBV27	TRBJ1-1	-	-
TGCGCCAGCAGCCCGGGACTAGCGGACACCGGGGAGCTGTTTTTT	CASSPGLADTGELFF	TRBV5-1	TRBJ2-2	once	TRBD2
TGTGCCAGCAGCTGGACTGATGGAGATACGCAGTATTTT	CASSWTDGDTQYF	TRBV7-3	TRBJ2-3	few	-
TGCGCCAGCAGCTTGGGGCCTAGCGGGGAGCAAGAGACCCAGTACTTC	CASSLGPSGEQETQYF	TRBV5-1	TRBJ2-5	-	TRBD2
TGTGCCAGCAGCTTAGCGGTGGGTGGCTCCTACAATGAGCAGTTCTTC	CASSLAVGGSYNEQFF	TRBV7-2	TRBJ2-1	few	-
TGTGCCAGCAGTTTATCTAGGTCCGGCGCGTTGGGCACCATATATTTT	CASSLSRSGALGTIYF	TRBV27	TRBJ1-3	-	-
TGCGCCAGCAGCCTGGGGGACACAGATACGCAGTATTTT	CASSLGDTDTQYF	TRBV4-1	TRBJ2-3	-	-
TGTGCCAGCAGTGAGGGACAAGGCTTCCACACCTCCTACGAGCAGTACTTC	CASSEGQGFHTSYEQYF	TRBV6-1	TRBJ2-7	-	-
TGTGCCAGCAGTTTCAGGGGCACTGAAGCTTTCTTT	CASSFRGTEAFF	TRBV27	TRBJ1-1	-	-
TGTGCCAGCAGCTTAGGGACAGGAAACTATGGCTACACCTTC	CASSLGTGNYGYTF	TRBV13	TRBJ1-2	-	-
TGTGCCAGCCTACCCGAAAACATTCAGTACTTC	CASLPENIQYF	TRBV21-1	TRBJ2-4	-	-
TGTGCCAGCTCACCACCGGCAGGGTGGGAAGGAAACACCATATATTTT	CASSPPAGWEGNTIYF	TRBV18	TRBJ1-3	few	-
TGTGCCAGTAGTATTGCGGGGGGGCCCCAGCATTTT	CASSIAGGPQHF	TRBV19	TRBJ1-5	-	-
TGTGCCTGGATACCAGGGGTCACTGAAGCTTTCTTT	CAWIPGVTEAFF	TRBV30	TRBJ1-1	-	-
TGTGCCAGCAGCTTGTCCATCTATGGCTACACCTTC	CASSLSIYGYTF	TRBV5-8	TRBJ1-2	-	-
TGTGCCAGCAGCTTTACAGGGGCGAAGAACACTGAAGCTTTCTTT	CASSFTGAKNTEAFF	TRBV7-9	TRBJ1-1	-	TRBD1
TGCAGTGCTAACCAGAGGGCTGAAGCTTTCTTT	CSANQRAEAFF	TRBV20-1	TRBJ1-1	few	-
TGTGCCAGCAGCGACTTCGATGAGCAGTTCTTC	CASSDFDEQFF	TRBV27	TRBJ2-1	-	-
TGTGCCAGCAGCTTCGGGCTTCTCTACGAGCAGTACTTC	CASSFGLLYEQYF	TRBV7-2	TRBJ2-7	-	-
TGTGCCAGCAGCTTAGGGGGCTATAACACTGAAGCTTTCTTT	CASSLGGYNTEAFF	TRBV5-5	TRBJ1-1	-	TRBD1